A single T cell receptor (beta chain) is shown here with its context. Its antigen is still unknown. No quality values exist for individual bases; no much larger clone is one base distant. Using the immunoSEQ assay, the TCR beta chain CDR3 regions were sequenced from genomic DNA. Primers annealing to V and J segments amplified rearranged VDJ segments. Concerning the study's data processing: The ImmunoSeq Analyzer software was used to compute clonality and richness metrics. Clones with differential abundance between regions were identified with Fisher's exact test combined with a beta-binomial method for additional stringency. Not all clones reach the TCRdb copy of this immuneACCESS table, which keeps in-frame sequences only. Checked studies attribute under half of the gap to unresolved V genes and leave the rest unexplained. V, J and clone size were drawn from that table, and D and trimming were deduced from the DNA. Here the sample has approximately 20,000 clones; around 78% occur a single time. Roughly a sixth of the sample belongs to the ten largest clones.

The data were obtained in a study of intratumoral heterogeneity in liver cancer. With respect to the entire study: In the full roughly 14-patient cohort, the median age was around 69 years and the majority of patients were male. RNA-seq, DNA sequencing, TCR-seq and SNP array data from multiple regions of hepatocellular carcinoma specimens were combined in the study to investigate intratumor heterogeneity. The overall cohort comprised some 70 multiregional samples from some 14 HCC patients, with over 50 tumoral and roughly 20 adjacent nontumoral regions. The paper as a whole reports these results and caveats: A relatively low patient number and under-sampled tumor-infiltrating lymphocyte representation were acknowledged by the authors as limitations.

Every patient had early-stage hepatocellular carcinoma and went to surgical resection without receiving any prior therapy. No macroscopic evidence of necrosis or hemorrhage was present in the sampled areas. In a couple of patients, TCR sequencing (ImmunoSeq) was performed on multiple regions. Each frozen resection tissue sample was taken at least 1 cm away from every other sample. Samples labelled N came from nontumoral liver tissue adjacent to the tumor. Genomic DNA was extracted from bulk tissue using the DNeasy blood and tissue kit. The germline V gene encodes CDR1 SEHNR and CDR2 FQNEAQ (reference sequence). V was cut back by 8 bases and J by 4 bases, leaving a gap of 16 bases between them. The CDR3 measures 14 amino acids from cysteine to phenylalanine. CDR3 DNA is the only sequence kept; it has 42 bases, read in frame from the first base.

The specimen comprised tumor-adjacent normal tissue, sampled before any cancer treatment. This sequence uses TRBV7-9 and TRBJ2-3; TRBD2 is a possible D gene, resting on 6 matching bases. The TCR originated in a woman aged 70-85 years with hepatocellular carcinoma. The sequence in DNA is TGTGCCAGCCAGCGTGGGGGAGGCGCAGATACGCAGTATTTT. Its product reads: CASQRGGGADTQYF.